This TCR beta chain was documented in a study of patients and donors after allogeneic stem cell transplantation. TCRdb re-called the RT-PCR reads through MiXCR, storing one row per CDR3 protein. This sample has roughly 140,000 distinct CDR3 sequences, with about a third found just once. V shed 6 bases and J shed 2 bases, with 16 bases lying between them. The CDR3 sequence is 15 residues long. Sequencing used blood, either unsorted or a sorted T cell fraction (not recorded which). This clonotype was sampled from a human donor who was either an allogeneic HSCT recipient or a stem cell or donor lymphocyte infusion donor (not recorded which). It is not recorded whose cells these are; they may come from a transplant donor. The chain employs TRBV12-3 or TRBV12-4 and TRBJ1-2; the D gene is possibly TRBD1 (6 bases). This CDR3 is CASSLGGGRNYGYTF. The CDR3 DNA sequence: TGTGCCAGCAGCCTCGGCGGGGGCAGAAACTATGGCTACACCTTC.